This T cell receptor (beta chain) was retrieved from a study of blood T cells in healthy people across ages. Looking at the study overall: The capture of about one barcoded beta molecule per two T cells was achieved by template switching. Findings of the study overall: A greater number of naive CD4+ cells and higher diversity distinguished long-lived donors from aged donors. Strongly correlated with naive T cell percentage was TCR beta diversity.

A second PCR, run for roughly 7 to 12 cycles, used a sample-barcoded 5' primer plus a J-beta primer mix. Each single sample gave us at least 3 million CDR3-containing paired-end reads. TCRdb re-called the 5' RACE reads through MiXCR, storing one row per CDR3 protein. In the table there are over a million distinct CDR3 sequences, roughly 64% of which are singletons. On this clonotype itself: Its specificity is unknown.

This clonotype was sampled from a young man in good health. The sample consisted of blood.

The CDR3 is CASRRILGGETQYF. The CDR3 nucleotides are TGTGCCAGCAGACGTATCTTGGGAGGAGAGACCCAGTACTTC. The V call is TRBV7-8, the J call TRBJ2-5; D is perhaps TRBD2 (6 bases). This CDR3 spans 14 amino acids. CDR1 and CDR2 (germline): SGHVS, FQNEAQ. Trimming pared 6 bases from V and 4 bases from J, leaving 15 bases between.